This TCR beta chain emerged from a study of a mutant IDH1 vaccine in newly diagnosed glioma. Study-wide context: Vaccines were first given 4-6 weeks after radiotherapy alone, or with temozolomide cycles. Visit V12 was at week 35; visit V13 was at week 47. Study conclusions and caveats: The study observed vaccine-induced immune responses in 85% to 95% of patients. With respect to changes in top peripheral T cell clonotypes, pseudoprogression seemed unrelated.

The sample's time point: week 35, safety follow-up. In the vaccine, a single dose held 300 ug of the mutant IDH1 20-mer peptide, along with topical imiquimod. Only in-frame clones appear in the TCRdb table, and some are missing; sequencing was by immunoSEQ multiplex PCR. The table lists roughly 48,000 clones, roughly four fifths of them singletons. A word on this clone: The antigen is undetermined.

This specimen was PBMCs, taken from a glioma patient whose treatment included an IDH1 peptide vaccine. This TCR derives from a middle-aged man with glioma.

Written as DNA, the CDR3 is TGCGCCAGCAGCCTGCGGGCGCTCCAGGGAACTACCGGGGGGGAGCTGTTTTTT. Translating gives CASSLRALQGTTGGELFF. The rearrangement links TRBV4-3 to TRBJ2-2; either TRBD1 or TRBD2 may supply D (5 bases each). The germline gives CDR1 LGHNA, CDR2 YSLEER. The ends were cut back, 4 bases at V and 8 bases at J, with 26 bases in the middle. The CDR3 is 18 amino acids.